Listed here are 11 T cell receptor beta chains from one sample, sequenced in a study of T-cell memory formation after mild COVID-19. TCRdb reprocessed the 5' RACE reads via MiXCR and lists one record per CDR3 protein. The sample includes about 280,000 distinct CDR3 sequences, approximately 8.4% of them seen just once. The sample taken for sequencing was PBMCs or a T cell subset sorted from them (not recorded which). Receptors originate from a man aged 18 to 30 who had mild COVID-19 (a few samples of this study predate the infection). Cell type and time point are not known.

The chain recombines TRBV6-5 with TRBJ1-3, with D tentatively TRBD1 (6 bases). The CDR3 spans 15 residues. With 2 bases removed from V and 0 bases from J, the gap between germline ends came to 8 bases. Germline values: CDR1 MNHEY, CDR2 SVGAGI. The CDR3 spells CASSYDRSSGNTIYF. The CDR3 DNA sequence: TGTGCCAGCAGTTACGACAGGAGCTCTGGAAACACCATATATTTT.

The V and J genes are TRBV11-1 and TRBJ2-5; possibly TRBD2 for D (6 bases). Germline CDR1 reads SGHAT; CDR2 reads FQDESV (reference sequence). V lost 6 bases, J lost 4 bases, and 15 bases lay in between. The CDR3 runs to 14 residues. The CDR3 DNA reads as TGTGCCAGCAGTCCGGGCGGGACGGGAGAGACCCAGTACTTC. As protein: CASSPGGTGETQYF.

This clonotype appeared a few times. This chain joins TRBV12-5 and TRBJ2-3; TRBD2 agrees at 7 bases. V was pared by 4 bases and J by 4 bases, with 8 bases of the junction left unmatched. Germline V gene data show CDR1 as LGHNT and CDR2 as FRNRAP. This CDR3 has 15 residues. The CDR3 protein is CASGSDSGLPDTQYF. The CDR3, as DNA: TGTGCTAGTGGTTCTGACTCGGGACTACCAGATACGCAGTATTTT.

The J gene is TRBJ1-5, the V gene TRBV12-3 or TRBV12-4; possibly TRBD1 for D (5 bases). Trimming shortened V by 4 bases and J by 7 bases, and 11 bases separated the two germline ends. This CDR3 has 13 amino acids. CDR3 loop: CASSSGRGQPQHF. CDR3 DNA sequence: TGTGCCAGCAGTTCGGGCCGGGGGCAGCCCCAGCATTTT.

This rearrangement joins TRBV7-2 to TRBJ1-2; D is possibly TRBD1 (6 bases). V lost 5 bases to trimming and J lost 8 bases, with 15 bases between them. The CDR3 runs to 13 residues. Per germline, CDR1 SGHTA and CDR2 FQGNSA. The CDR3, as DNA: TGTGCCAGCAGCCCCGCCTGGGGGCAGGGCTACACCTTC. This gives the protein CASSPAWGQGYTF.

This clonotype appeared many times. This chain's CDR3 is CASSLGDGGPHDTQYF. The DNA for the CDR3 is TGCGCCAGCAGCTTGGGAGACGGGGGCCCCCACGATACGCAGTATTTT. The chain uses TRBV5-1 and TRBJ2-3; either TRBD1 or TRBD2 may fit D (6 bases each). Germline CDR1 and CDR2: SGHRS and YFSETQ. The CDR3 sequence is 16 residues long. Trimming took 0 bases from V and 6 from J, leaving 17 bases between them.

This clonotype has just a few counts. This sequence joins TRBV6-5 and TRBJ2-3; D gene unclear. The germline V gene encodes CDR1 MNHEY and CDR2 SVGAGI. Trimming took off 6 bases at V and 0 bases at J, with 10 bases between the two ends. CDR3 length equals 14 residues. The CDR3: CASSIHQSTDTQYF. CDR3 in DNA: TGTGCCAGCAGCATACACCAGAGCACAGATACGCAGTATTTT.

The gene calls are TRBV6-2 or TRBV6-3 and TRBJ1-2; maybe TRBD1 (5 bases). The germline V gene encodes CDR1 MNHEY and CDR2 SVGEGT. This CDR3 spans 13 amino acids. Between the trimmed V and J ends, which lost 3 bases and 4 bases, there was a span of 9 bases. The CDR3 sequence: CASSYSDSYGYTF. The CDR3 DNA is TGTGCCAGCAGTTATTCCGACAGCTATGGCTACACCTTC.

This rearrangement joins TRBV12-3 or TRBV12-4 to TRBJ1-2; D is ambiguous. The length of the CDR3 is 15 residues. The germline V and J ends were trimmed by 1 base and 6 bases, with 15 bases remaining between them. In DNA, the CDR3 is TGTGCCAGCAGTTTAGTCACGGGGTGGAGAGATGGCTACACCTTC. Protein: CASSLVTGWRDGYTF.

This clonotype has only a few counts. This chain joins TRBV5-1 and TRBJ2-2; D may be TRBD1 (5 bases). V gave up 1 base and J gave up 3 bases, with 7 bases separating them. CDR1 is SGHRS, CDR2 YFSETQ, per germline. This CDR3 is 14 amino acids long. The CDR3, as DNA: TGCGCCAGCAGCTTGCCAGGGTACACCGGGGAGCTGTTTTTT. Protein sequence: CASSLPGYTGELFF.

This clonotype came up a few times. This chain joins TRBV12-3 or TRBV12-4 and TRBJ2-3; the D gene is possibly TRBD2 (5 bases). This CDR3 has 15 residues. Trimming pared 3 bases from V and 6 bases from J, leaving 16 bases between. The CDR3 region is CASSFIGRARDTQYF. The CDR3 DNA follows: TGTGCCAGCAGTTTCATCGGGCGGGCCAGGGATACGCAGTATTTT.